Listed below are T cell receptor beta chains from one sample, sequenced in a study of shared T cell receptors in the human thymus. The protocol was immunoSEQ multiplex PCR, while the TCRdb copy is restricted to in-frame clones and leaves out a portion. Counted here are about 500,000 clones, 75% to 85% occurring once; the ten biggest clones make up roughly 0.013%. The same data also contributed to another study, on human thymus T cells.

Sequencing used thymocytes. These receptors originate from a boy under three years old with a congenital heart defect. Both conserved end residues are part of each CDR3. The order of the fields is clone size, V gene, CDR3 length, D gene, J gene, CDR3 protein, CDR3 DNA. A D gene is named only where the DNA matches it firmly. A row's size may be missing; if present it is once, few, many or a size class.

-,TRBV7-9,13,-,TRBJ1-5,CASSFGGEQPQHF,TGTGCCAGCAGCTTCGGGGGAGAGCAGCCCCAGCATTTT
few,TRBV10-3,18,TRBD1,TRBJ2-7,CAISESMADRGCMYEQYF,TGTGCCATCAGTGAGTCGATGGCAGACAGGGGGTGCATGTACGAGCAGTACTTC
-,TRBV20-1,11,TRBD2,TRBJ2-7,CSRGRAGEQYF,TGCAGTCGCGGGAGGGCGGGCGAGCAGTACTTC
-,TRBV10-2,19,TRBD2,TRBJ2-4,CASSEFGTSGSSGKNIQYF,TGCGCCAGCAGTGAGTTTGGGACTAGCGGGAGTTCCGGCAAAAACATTCAGTACTTC
-,TRBV5-1,17,-,TRBJ1-1,CASSLGGVGREGTEAFF,TGCGCCAGCAGCTTGGGGGGGGTTGGAAGGGAAGGCACTGAAGCTTTCTTT
-,TRBV28,16,TRBD1,TRBJ1-2,CASSSPGQGFFYGYTF,TGTGCCAGCAGTTCGCCGGGACAGGGGTTTTTTTATGGCTACACCTTC
-,TRBV5-4,17,-,TRBJ2-1,CASSLLLPLGSYNEQFF,TGTGCCAGCAGTCTGCTATTACCACTAGGCTCCTACAATGAGCAGTTCTTC
-,TRBV4-1,13,-,TRBJ1-5,CASSRRVYQPQHF,TGCGCCAGCAGCCGCAGGGTGTATCAGCCCCAGCATTTT
-,TRBV4-3,17,-,TRBJ2-6,CASSFLAWSRGANVLTF,TGCGCCAGCAGCTTCCTAGCGTGGTCACGTGGGGCCAACGTCCTGACTTTC
once,TRBV30,17,TRBD1,TRBJ1-3,CAWSGLLQGSPGNTIYF,TGTGCCTGGAGTGGATTGTTACAGGGGTCCCCTGGAAACACCATATATTTT
-,TRBV6-5,15,-,TRBJ1-2,CASSYSMRRRGGYTF,TGTGCCAGCAGTTACTCGATGAGGCGGCGCGGGGGCTACACCTTC
-,TRBV4-3,20,TRBD1,TRBJ2-2,CASSQDPPDRGGVNTGELFF,TGCGCCAGCAGCCAAGATCCCCCGGACAGGGGCGGGGTGAACACCGGGGAGCTGTTTTTT
-,TRBV27,13,-,TRBJ1-2,CASSPDRHNGYTF,TGTGCCAGCAGTCCTGACAGGCACAACGGCTACACCTTC
once,TRBV5-4,16,-,TRBJ1-5,CASSLEVGRHNQPQHF,TGTGCCAGCAGCTTGGAGGTCGGCAGGCATAATCAGCCCCAGCATTTT
-,TRBV13,13,-,TRBJ1-1,CASSPGLPNEAFF,TGTGCCAGCAGCCCCGGACTCCCGAATGAAGCTTTCTTT
few,TRBV4-3,17,-,TRBJ2-7,CASSQAHPPERSYEQYF,TGCGCCAGCAGCCAAGCTCACCCTCCGGAGCGGTCCTACGAGCAGTACTTC
-,TRBV27,13,TRBD1,TRBJ2-1,CASRQGMVNEQFF,TGTGCCAGCCGACAGGGGATGGTCAATGAGCAGTTCTTC
-,TRBV10-3,17,-,TRBJ2-3,CAISERPNRRVTDTQYF,TGTGCCATCAGTGAGCGCCCGAATAGGAGGGTGACAGATACGCAGTATTTT
-,TRBV27,15,-,TRBJ1-3,CASSSLDPSGNTIYF,TGTGCCAGCAGTTCGCTAGACCCCTCTGGAAACACCATATATTTT
-,TRBV27,12,TRBD1,TRBJ1-1,CASSPRGTEAFF,TGTGCCAGCAGTCCCAGGGGGACTGAAGCTTTCTTT
-,TRBV7-6,18,TRBD2,TRBJ2-7,CASSSGMGLAGGIDEQYF,TGTGCCAGCAGCTCTGGCATGGGACTAGCGGGAGGAATCGACGAGCAGTACTTC
once,TRBV19,16,TRBD2,TRBJ2-1,CASSIVRGRVPNEQFF,TGTGCCAGTAGTATAGTCCGGGGGAGGGTCCCCAATGAGCAGTTCTTC
-,TRBV4-3,15,TRBD2,TRBJ2-1,CASSHARLADNEQFF,TGCGCCAGCAGCCATGCTCGGCTAGCGGACAATGAGCAGTTCTTC
-,TRBV27,14,-,TRBJ1-5,CASSLNSGLEPQHF,TGTGCCAGCAGTTTAAACAGCGGCCTAGAGCCCCAGCATTTT
-,TRBV7-2,19,TRBD2,TRBJ2-3,CASSFLGDSTSGSTDTQYF,TGTGCCAGCAGCTTTCTAGGGGATTCGACTAGCGGAAGCACAGATACGCAGTATTTT
-,TRBV10-1,16,TRBD1,TRBJ2-5,CASSDEVTGEKETQYF,TGCGCCAGCAGTGACGAAGTGACAGGGGAAAAAGAGACCCAGTACTTC
once,TRBV7-9,15,TRBD2,TRBJ2-7,CASSCLSGSPHEQYF,TGTGCCAGCAGCTGCCTTAGCGGGAGTCCCCACGAGCAGTACTTC
-,TRBV5-1,14,-,TRBJ1-2,CASSLVPGNYGYTF,TGCGCCAGCAGCTTGGTCCCGGGGAACTATGGCTACACCTTC
-,TRBV23-1,17,TRBD1,TRBJ2-7,CASSREGAGALSYEQYF,TGCGCCAGCAGCCGAGAGGGGGCAGGGGCTCTCTCCTACGAGCAGTACTTC
-,TRBV15,18,TRBD2,TRBJ2-7,CATSFLAGEVPFSYEQYF,TGTGCCACCAGCTTTCTAGCGGGAGAGGTCCCTTTCTCCTACGAGCAGTACTTC
once,TRBV4-3,16,TRBD1,TRBJ2-7,CASSRQPDRGLYEQYF,TGCGCCAGCAGCCGCCAGCCGGACAGGGGGCTGTACGAGCAGTACTTC
-,TRBV30,17,TRBD2,TRBJ2-1,CAWSVRASGSSYNEQFF,TGTGCCTGGAGTGTACGGGCTAGCGGAAGCTCCTACAATGAGCAGTTCTTC
-,TRBV25-1,18,TRBD1,TRBJ2-5,CASSEYPCPRGLQETQYF,TGTGCCAGCAGTGAATACCCGTGCCCCAGGGGGCTCCAAGAGACCCAGTACTTC
-,TRBV10-2,13,-,TRBJ2-7,CASRCQRRDLQYF,TGCGCCAGCAGGTGCCAGCGGCGGGACTTGCAGTACTTC
few,TRBV4-3,13,-,TRBJ1-2,CASSHLNRDGYTF,TGCGCCAGCAGCCATCTCAACCGAGATGGCTACACCTTC
once,TRBV28,21,TRBD1,TRBJ2-7,CASSRDPSGQGERRYLYEQYF,TGTGCCAGCAGTAGAGACCCCTCGGGACAGGGTGAGCGACGCTATCTGTACGAGCAGTACTTC
-,TRBV2,14,TRBD1,TRBJ1-1,CASSLDRGRTEAFF,TGTGCCAGCAGCCTCGACAGGGGGAGGACTGAAGCTTTCTTT
-,TRBV7-2,10,-,TRBJ2-1,CASSPDEQFF,TGTGCCAGCAGCCCGGATGAGCAGTTCTTC